The present entry profiles one T cell receptor beta chain with its context. Its antigen is not known. This sample is part of a study of cytomegalovirus exposure and HLA in healthy donors. Study-level results: The sole available immune exposure information was CMV serostatus. A later analysis linked a missense DCLRE1C variant to TCR beta V- and J-gene trimming.

With 4 bases removed from V and 8 bases from J, the gap between germline ends came to 12 bases. From germline, CDR1 is SGHTA and CDR2 FQGNSA. This CDR3 spans 13 amino acids. PCR was performed using 60 Vbeta and 13 Jbeta primers. Clones were read by immunoSEQ multiplex PCR, and TCRdb kept only the in-frame ones, dropping some. The data show more than 150,000 clones, 81% seen once. Specimen: PBMCs. The chain is built from TRBV7-2 and TRBJ1-3; perhaps TRBD1 as D (5 bases). The TCR sequence derives from a man aged 45 to 65 in good health and CMV-seronegative. CDR3 nucleotide sequence: TGTGCCAGCAGCTACAGACAGTCGGACACCATATATTTT. This encodes CASSYRQSDTIYF. The full variable domain, completed using reference TRBV7-2 and TRBJ1-3, is GAGVSQSPSNKVTEKGKDVELRCDPISGHTALYWYRQSLGQGLEFLIYFQGNSAPDKSGLPSDRFSAERTGGSVSTLTIQRTQQEDSAVYLCASSYRQSDTIYFGEGSWLTVV.